This T cell receptor (beta chain) was recovered during a study of T-cell memory formation after mild COVID-19. This clonotype has at least ten counts. The germline V and J ends were trimmed by 3 bases and 5 bases, with 7 bases remaining between them. This CDR3 is built from 12 residues. Germline CDR1 reads SGHRS; CDR2 reads YFSETQ. Each CDR3 protein gets one entry after TCRdb re-called the 5' RACE reads with MiXCR. The sample has under 400,000 distinct CDR3 sequences; approximately 29% are singletons. The chain couples TRBV5-1 to TRBJ2-3; the D is unclear. Sequenced sample: PBMCs or a T cell subset sorted from them (not recorded which). The TCR comes from an adult woman who had mild COVID-19 (a few samples of this study predate the infection). Cell type and time point are not known. CDR3 DNA: TGCGCCAGCAGCTACTCTGGAGATACGCAGTATTTT. It specifies CASSYSGDTQYF.